The T cell receptor beta chain described here comes from a study of T-cell reconstitution after alpha-beta-depleted transplantation in children. There are 15 residues in the CDR3. CDR1 is LNHNV and CDR2 is YYDKDF in the germline V gene (reference sequence). Trimming shortened V by 0 bases and J by 7 bases, and 15 bases separated the two germline ends. As it was prepared, the TCRbeta library received unique molecular identifiers. TCRdb called the PCR reads again in MiXCR, with one record for every CDR3 protein. Of almost 400,000 distinct CDR3 sequences listed, around 21% are singletons. This clonotype was found a few times.

This TCR derives from a human donor who donated a stem cell graft to a child with acute myeloid leukemia. The starting material was PBMCs from the stem cell graft donor, obtained from the stem cell graft. The chain employs TRBV15 and TRBJ1-1; no clear D. The CDR3 spells CATSRDLGLMGEAFF. The CDR3 DNA follows: TGTGCCACCAGCAGAGATCTGGGTCTTATGGGTGAAGCTTTCTTT.